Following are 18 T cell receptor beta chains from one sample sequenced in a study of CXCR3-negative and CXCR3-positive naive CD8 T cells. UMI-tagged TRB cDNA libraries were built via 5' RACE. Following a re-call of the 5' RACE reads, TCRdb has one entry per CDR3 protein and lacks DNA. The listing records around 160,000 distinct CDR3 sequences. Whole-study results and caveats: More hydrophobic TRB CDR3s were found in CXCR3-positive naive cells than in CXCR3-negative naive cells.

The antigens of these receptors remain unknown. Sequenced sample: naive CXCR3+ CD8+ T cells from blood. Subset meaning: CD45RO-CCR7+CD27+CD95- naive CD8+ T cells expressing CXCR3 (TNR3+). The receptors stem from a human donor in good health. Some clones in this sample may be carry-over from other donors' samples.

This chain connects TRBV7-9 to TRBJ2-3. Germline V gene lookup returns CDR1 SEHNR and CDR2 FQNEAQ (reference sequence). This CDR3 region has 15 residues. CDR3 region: CASSTDFPSTDTQYF.

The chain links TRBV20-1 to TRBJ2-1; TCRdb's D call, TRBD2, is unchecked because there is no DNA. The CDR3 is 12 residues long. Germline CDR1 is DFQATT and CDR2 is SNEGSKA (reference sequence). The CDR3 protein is CSARDSGNEQFF.

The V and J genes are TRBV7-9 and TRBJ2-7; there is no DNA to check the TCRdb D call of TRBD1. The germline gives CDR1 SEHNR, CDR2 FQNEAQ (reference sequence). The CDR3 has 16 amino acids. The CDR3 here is CASSEEPGQGSYEQYF.

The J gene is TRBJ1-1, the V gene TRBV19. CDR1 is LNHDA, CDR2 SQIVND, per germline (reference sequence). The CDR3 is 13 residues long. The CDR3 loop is CASSMVLAAEAFF.

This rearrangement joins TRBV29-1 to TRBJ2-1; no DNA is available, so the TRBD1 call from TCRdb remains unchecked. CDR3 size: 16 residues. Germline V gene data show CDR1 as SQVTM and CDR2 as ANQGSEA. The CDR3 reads CSVEGPQSSSYNEQFF.

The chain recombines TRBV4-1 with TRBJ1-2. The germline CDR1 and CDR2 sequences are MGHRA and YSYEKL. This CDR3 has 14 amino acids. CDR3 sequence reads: CASSQEASFYGYTF.

This chain's CDR3 is CASSPLTGPWETQYF. V is TRBV28 and J is TRBJ2-5; TCRdb's D call of TRBD1 is untestable without DNA. CDR3 length: 15 amino acids. The V gene's germline CDR1 is MDHEN and CDR2 SYDVKM.

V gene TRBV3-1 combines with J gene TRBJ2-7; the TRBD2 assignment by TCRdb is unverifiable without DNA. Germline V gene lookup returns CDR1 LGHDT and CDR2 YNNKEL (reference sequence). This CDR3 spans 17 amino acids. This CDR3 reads CASSQGTSGRHIYEQYF.

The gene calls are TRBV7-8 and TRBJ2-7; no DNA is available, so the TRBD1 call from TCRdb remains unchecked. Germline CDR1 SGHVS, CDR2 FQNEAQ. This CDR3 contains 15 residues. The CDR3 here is CASSPRAANVYEQYF.

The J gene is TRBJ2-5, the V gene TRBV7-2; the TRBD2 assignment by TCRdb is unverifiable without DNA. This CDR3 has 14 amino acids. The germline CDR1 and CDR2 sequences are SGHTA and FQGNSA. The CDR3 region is CASSLVEGPETQYF.

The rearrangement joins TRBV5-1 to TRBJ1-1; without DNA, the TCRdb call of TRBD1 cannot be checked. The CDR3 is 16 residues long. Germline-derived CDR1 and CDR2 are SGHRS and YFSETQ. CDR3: CASSLTGTQGRTEAFF.

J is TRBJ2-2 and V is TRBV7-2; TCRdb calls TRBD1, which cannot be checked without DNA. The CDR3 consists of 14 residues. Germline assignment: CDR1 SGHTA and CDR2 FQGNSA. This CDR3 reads CASSLDPGDGELFF.

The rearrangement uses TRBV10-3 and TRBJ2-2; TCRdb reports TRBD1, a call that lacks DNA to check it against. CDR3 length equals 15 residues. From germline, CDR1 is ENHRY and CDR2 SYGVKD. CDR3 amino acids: CAIRPGTVNTGELFF.

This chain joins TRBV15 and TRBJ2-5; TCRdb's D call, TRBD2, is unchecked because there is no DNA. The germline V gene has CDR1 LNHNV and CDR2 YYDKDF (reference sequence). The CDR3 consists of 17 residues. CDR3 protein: CATSSRLAGGIQETQYF.

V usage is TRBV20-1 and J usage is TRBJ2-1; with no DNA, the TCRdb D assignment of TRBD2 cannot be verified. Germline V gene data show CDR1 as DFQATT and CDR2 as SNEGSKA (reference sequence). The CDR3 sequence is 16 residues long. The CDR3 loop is CSAMVTWGGRDNEQFF.

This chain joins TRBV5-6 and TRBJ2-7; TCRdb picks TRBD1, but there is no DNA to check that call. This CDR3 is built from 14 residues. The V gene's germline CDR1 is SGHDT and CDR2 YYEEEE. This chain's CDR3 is CASSWDRGPYEQYF.

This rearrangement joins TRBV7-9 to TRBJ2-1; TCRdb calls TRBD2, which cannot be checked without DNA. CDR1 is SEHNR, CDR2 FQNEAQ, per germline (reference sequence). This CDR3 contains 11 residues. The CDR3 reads CAGDFYNEQFF.

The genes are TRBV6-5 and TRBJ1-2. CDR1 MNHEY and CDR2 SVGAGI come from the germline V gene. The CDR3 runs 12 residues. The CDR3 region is CASSYEGLVYTF.